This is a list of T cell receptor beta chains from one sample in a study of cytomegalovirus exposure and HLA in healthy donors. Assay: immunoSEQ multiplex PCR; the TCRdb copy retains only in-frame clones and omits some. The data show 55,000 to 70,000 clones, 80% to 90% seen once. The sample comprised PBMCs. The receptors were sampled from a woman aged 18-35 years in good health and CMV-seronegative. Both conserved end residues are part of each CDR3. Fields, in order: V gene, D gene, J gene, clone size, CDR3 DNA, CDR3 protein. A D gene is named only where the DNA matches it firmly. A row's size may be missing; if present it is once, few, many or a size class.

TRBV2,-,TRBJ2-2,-,TGTGCCAGCAGGGGGGCAGACAGCACGAACACCGGGGAGCTGTTTTTT,CASRGADSTNTGELFF
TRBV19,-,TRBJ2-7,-,TGTGCCAGTAGTATCTCCAGGGCCCCCTACGAGCAGTACTTC,CASSISRAPYEQYF
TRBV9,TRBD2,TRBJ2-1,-,TGTGCCAGCAGCGTAGACGGGAGGGGGGGACTCCCCTACAATGAGCAGTTCTTC,CASSVDGRGGLPYNEQFF
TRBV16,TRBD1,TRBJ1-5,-,TGTGCCAGCAGCCTGGACAGGGGTCAGCCCCAGCATTTT,CASSLDRGQPQHF
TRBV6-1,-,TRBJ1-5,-,TGTGCCAGCAGTGTAGTCGATTTTCAGCCCCAGCATTTT,CASSVVDFQPQHF
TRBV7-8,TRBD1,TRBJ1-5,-,TGTGCCAGCAGCTTAGAAGGACAGGGGGATCAGCCCCAGCATTTT,CASSLEGQGDQPQHF
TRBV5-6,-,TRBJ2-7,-,TGTGCCAGCAGCTTTCGAGACAGACACTACGAGCAGTACTTC,CASSFRDRHYEQYF
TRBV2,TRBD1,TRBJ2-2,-,TGTGCCAGCAGTGAAGAGGCAGGGGGTCACACCGGGGAGCTGTTTTTT,CASSEEAGGHTGELFF
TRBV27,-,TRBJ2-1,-,TGTGCCAGCAGTTTAAGCGTCGGGTCGGTACGTCTCAATGAGCAGTTCTTC,CASSLSVGSVRLNEQFF
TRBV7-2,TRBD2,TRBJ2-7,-,TGTGCCAGCAGCTCGTCAAGAGCGGGGAGTTCCTACGAGCAGTACTTC,CASSSSRAGSSYEQYF
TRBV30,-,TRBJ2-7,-,TGTGCCTGGAGTAAGGCAGGATGGCTCTACGAGCAGTACTTC,CAWSKAGWLYEQYF
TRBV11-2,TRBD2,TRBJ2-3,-,TGTGCCAGCAGCCCCCCCGGGGTAGCGGGCGCAGATACGCAGTATTTT,CASSPPGVAGADTQYF
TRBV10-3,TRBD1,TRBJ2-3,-,TGTGCCATCGGGGCACAGGGGACAGATACGCAGTATTTT,CAIGAQGTDTQYF
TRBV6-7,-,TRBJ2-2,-,TGTGCCAGCAGTTACCCCACGGTCGGGTGCGTCACCGGGGAGCTGTTTTTT,CASSYPTVGCVTGELFF
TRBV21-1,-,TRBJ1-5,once,TGTGCCAGCAGCATGGGACAGGTTTATAGCAATCAGCCCCAGCATTTT,CASSMGQVYSNQPQHF
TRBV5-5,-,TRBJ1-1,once,TGTGCCAGCAGCTACGATCTCAGGGGACCTTACACTGAAGCTTTCTTT,CASSYDLRGPYTEAFF
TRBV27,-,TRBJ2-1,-,TGTGCCAGCAGTACGATACTCGACCGGGGGGCATACAATGAGCAGTTCTTC,CASSTILDRGAYNEQFF
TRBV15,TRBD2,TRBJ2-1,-,TGTGCCACCAGCAGAGATTTGAGCGGGAGTACTGAGCAGTTCTTC,CATSRDLSGSTEQFF
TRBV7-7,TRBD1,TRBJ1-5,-,TGTGCCAGCAGCAAGGCAACAGGGGGCCCTTATAGCAATCAGCCCCAGCATTTT,CASSKATGGPYSNQPQHF
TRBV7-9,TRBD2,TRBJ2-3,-,TGTGCCAGCAGCACCCCGACTAGCGGGGTCAGAAATACGCAGTATTTT,CASSTPTSGVRNTQYF
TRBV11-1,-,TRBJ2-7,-,TGTGCCAGCAGCCCCCGGGGGTCGGGAGAGCAGTACTTC,CASSPRGSGEQYF
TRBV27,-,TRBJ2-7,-,TGTGCCAGCAGTTTCAACAGCTACGAGCAGTACTTC,CASSFNSYEQYF
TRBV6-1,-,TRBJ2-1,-,TGTGCCAGCAGCCGAAGGGTCGCGGCGGGTGAGCAGTTCTTC,CASSRRVAAGEQFF
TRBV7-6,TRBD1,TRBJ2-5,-,TGTGCCAGCAGCTTAGCGGGACAGGGGGTTGGGGAGACCCAGTACTTC,CASSLAGQGVGETQYF
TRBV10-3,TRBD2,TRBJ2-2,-,TGTGCCATCAGTGCGGCGCGGGGGGCCCAGAACACCGGGGAGCTGTTTTTT,CAISAARGAQNTGELFF
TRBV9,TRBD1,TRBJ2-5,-,TGTGCCAGTAACAGGGGGATCGAGGAGACCCAGTACTTC,CASNRGIEETQYF
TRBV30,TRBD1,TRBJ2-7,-,TGTGCCTGGAGTGCCGCCTGGGGGACAGGGGTATTCAACGAGCAGTACTTC,CAWSAAWGTGVFNEQYF
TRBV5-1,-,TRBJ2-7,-,TGCGCCAGCGGAGCGGTCTCCTACGAGCAGTACTTC,CASGAVSYEQYF
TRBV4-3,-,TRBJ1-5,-,TGCGCCAGCAGCCAAGATTGGGGGCCCGATCAGCCCCAGCATTTT,CASSQDWGPDQPQHF